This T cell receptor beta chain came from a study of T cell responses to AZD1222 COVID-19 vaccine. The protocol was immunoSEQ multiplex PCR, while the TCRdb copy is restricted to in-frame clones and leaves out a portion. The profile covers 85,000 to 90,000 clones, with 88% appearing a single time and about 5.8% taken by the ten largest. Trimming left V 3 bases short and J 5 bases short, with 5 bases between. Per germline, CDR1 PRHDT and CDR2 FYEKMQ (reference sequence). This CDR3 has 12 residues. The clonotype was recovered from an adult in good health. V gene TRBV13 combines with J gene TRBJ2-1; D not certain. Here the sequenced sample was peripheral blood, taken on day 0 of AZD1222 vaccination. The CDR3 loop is CASSFADNEQFF. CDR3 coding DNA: TGTGCCAGCAGCTTTGCAGACAATGAGCAGTTCTTC. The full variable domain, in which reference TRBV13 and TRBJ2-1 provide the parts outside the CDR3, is AAGVIQSPRHLIKEKRETATLKCYPIPRHDTVYWYQQGPGQDPQFLISFYEKMQSDKGSIPDRFSAQQFSDYHSELNMSSLELGDSALYFCASSFADNEQFFGPGTRLTVL.